This TCR beta chain originates from a study of T cells in narcolepsy (dated by TCRdb to 2017 to 2018). Notes on the research overall: The study enrolled patients with narcolepsy type 1 or type 2 (NT1, NT2) together with healthy control donors. The study sought autoreactive T cells targeting hypocretin neuron self-antigens (hypocretin, TRIB2) in narcolepsy patients, using TCR Vbeta sequencing to track clonotypes in blood and CSF. Points the paper makes about the study in general: Certain blood memory CD4+ repertoires from patients and controls had no sequences that matched autoreactive T cell clones. According to the report, autoreactive clonotypes were detected serially in the blood of the same patients and of different patients, but not in healthy controls. Patients and controls had comparable numbers of sequenced blood memory CD4+ clonotypes, averaging about 39,000 and 35,000, respectively. In plots comparing CSF and blood CD4+ T cell clonotypes from the same patient, HCRT-specific and TRIB2-specific autoreactive clonotypes were highlighted.

Note on this clone: The antigen this receptor binds is unknown. Per-base quality was not reported, and no clone a single base away is much larger than it.

V lost 4 bases and J lost 1 base; the stretch between them is 2 bases long. The CDR3 has 11 amino acids, counting the end cysteine and phenylalanine. The read is trimmed to its CDR3 DNA, 33 bases read in frame from base 1. CDR1 and CDR2 (SGHRS, YFSETQ) derive from the germline V gene. To prepare the library, the immunoSEQ multiplex PCR assay was applied. In its TCRdb copy, this immuneACCESS table keeps in-frame sequences only and misses some clones. Where compared with another copy, unresolved V genes explain less than half of these, and the others have no known cause. The sample contains some 32,000 clones, 60% to 80% of them found a single time. The ten most abundant clones make up roughly 3.8% of the sample. Memory CD4+ T cells were sorted ex vivo from peripheral blood of narcolepsy patients and healthy controls for TCR Vbeta sequencing.

Rearrangement joined TRBV5-1 to TRBJ2-5; no D gene call is confident. This sequence originates from a human donor in good health. The sample was memory (CD45RA-) CD4+ T cells from blood. The sample's cell subset or site, from its label and the paper: memory T cells sorted ex vivo from peripheral blood. CDR3 sequence: CASSVQETQYF. In nucleotide form, the sequence is TGCGCCAGCAGCGTCCAAGAGACCCAGTACTTC.